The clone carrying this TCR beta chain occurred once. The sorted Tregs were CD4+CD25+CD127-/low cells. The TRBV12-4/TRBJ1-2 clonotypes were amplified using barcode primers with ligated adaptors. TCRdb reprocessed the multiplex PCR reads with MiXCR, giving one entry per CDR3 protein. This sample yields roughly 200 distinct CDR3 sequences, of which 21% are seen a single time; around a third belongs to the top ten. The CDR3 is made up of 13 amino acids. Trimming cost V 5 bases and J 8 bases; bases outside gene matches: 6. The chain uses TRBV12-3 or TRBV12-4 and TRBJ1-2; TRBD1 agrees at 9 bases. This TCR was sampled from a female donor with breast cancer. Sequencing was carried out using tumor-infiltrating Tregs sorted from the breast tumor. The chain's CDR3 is CASSHRDRAGYTF. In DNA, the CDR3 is TGTGCCAGCAGTCACCGGGACAGGGCCGGCTACACCTTC.